This TCR beta chain was recovered during a study of glioma-infiltrating T cells. General observations from the study: Tissue and blood shared very few CDR3 sequences. Gliomas, especially low-grade, showed above-expected tissue-blood divergence; non-neoplastic patients showed below.

Amplification of TCR alpha and beta CDR3 regions from RNA used iRepertoire nested multiplex PCR. Tissue mRNA or PBMC total RNA, about 90-450 ng, went into one-step reverse transcription and amplification. TCRdb redid the calling of the multiplex PCR reads with MiXCR, one entry per CDR3 protein. Seen here are 95,000 to 110,000 distinct CDR3 sequences, roughly 30% observed once, and the top ten hold 44%. A remark on this clonotype: Its antigen is unknown. This may arise from a read error, as a much more abundant clone is one base away.

The CDR3 runs to 11 residues. This receptor was taken from a human donor with low-grade glioma or glioblastoma, undergoing nonglioma brain surgery, or in good health (not recorded which). What was sequenced was glioma tissue, nonneoplastic brain tissue, or PBMCs (not recorded which). This chain uses TRBV12-3 or TRBV12-4 with TRBJ1-2, with TRBD1 as a possible D gene (5 bases). The CDR3 region has the DNA TGTGCCAGCCGGGGCAGCTCTGGCTGCACCTTC. Its translation is CASRGSSGCTF.